These 26 T cell receptor beta chains share one sample of origin, sequenced in a study of blood T cell repertoires in COVID-19. Sequencing used immunoSEQ multiplex PCR; TCRdb keeps in-frame clones, though not all of them. This table holds 100,000 to 150,000 clones, around 76% found once. Material: peripheral blood. Receptor source: a man older than 75 with COVID-19, enrolled during active disease.

This clone was counted only a few times. The rearrangement joins TRBV9 to TRBJ1-6, with 9 bases that match TRBD1. Per the germline V gene, CDR1 is SGDLS and CDR2 is YYNGEE. Trimming at V came to 3 bases and at J to 10 bases, leaving 8 bases not matched to a gene. The CDR3 contains 15 residues. In nucleotides, the CDR3 is TGTGCCAGCAGCGCCTACGGGACAGGGACGTCACCCCTCCACTTT. It specifies CASSAYGTGTSPLHF.

V and J are TRBV11-2 and TRBJ2-1; 7 bases map to TRBD2. CDR1 and CDR2 (germline): SGHAT, FQNNGV. The CDR3 runs to 14 residues. Losses at the gene ends were 7 bases for V and 8 bases for J; bases not matched to a gene: 11. DNA of the CDR3: TGTGCCAGCACCCTTGACCCCGGGGGGTATGAGCAGTTCTTC. Amino acids: CASTLDPGGYEQFF.

The chain employs TRBV27 and TRBJ2-4; 8 positions match TRBD1. Trimming removed 6 bases from V and 10 bases from J; junction bases left unmatched: 14. This CDR3 comprises 15 residues. Germline V lookup: CDR1 MNHEY, CDR2 SMNVEV (reference sequence). CDR3 bases: TGTGCCAGCAGCAACCCGACCAGGGGGCTTCTAATTCAGTACTTC. Translation: CASSNPTRGLLIQYF.

This clone was detected a few times. The rearrangement uses TRBV12-5 and TRBJ2-5; no definite D call. V lost 1 base and J 7 bases, leaving 4 bases between the germline ends. The V gene's germline CDR1 is LGHNT and CDR2 FRNRAP. The CDR3 is 11 residues long. The CDR3 coding sequence is TGTGCTAGTGGTTTGGGAGGGACCCAGTACTTC. It is translated as CASGLGGTQYF.

V and J are TRBV11-3 and TRBJ2-1; D perhaps matches TRBD2 (5 bases). Trimming cost V 0 bases and J 6 bases, with 6 bases left between them. The CDR3 has 13 amino acids. Germline V gene lookup returns CDR1 SGHNT and CDR2 YENEEA. The CDR3 DNA sequence: TGTGCCAGCAGCTTAGATGGAGGCAATGAGCAGTTCTTC. Its translation: CASSLDGGNEQFF.

The DNA for the CDR3 is TGTGCCAGCAGTTACTCGAATACCAGGGTCGGCTATGGCTACACCTTC. Translation: CASSYSNTRVGYGYTF. The rearrangement uses TRBV6-2 or TRBV6-3 and TRBJ1-2; maybe TRBD1 (5 bases). V was trimmed by 0 bases and J by 4 bases, leaving 15 bases between them. Germline CDR1 is MNHEY and CDR2 is SVGEGT. This CDR3 spans 16 amino acids.

The chain carries TRBV11-1 and TRBJ2-1; 7 bases are a match to TRBD1. Germline CDR1 SGHAT, CDR2 FQDESV (reference sequence). The V and J ends lost 5 bases and 14 bases, in that order; junction bases with no gene match: 12. The CDR3 covers 13 residues. The CDR3 DNA sequence: TGTGCCAGCAGCACTGCACCCGACAGGGAAGAGTTCTTC. It yields the protein CASSTAPDREEFF.

The genes are TRBV6-2 or TRBV6-3 and TRBJ1-1; D perhaps matches TRBD1 (6 bases). The CDR3 contains 14 residues. V lost 0 bases and J 8 bases, leaving 13 bases between the germline ends. Germline values: CDR1 MNHEY, CDR2 SVGEGT. The CDR3 reads CASSYSSLTGEAFF. The CDR3 nucleotides read TGTGCCAGCAGTTACTCGTCTCTTACAGGGGAAGCTTTCTTT.

At least ten counts were recorded for this clone. The genes are TRBV19 and TRBJ2-3; 9 bases are shared with TRBD2. CDR3 length: 15 residues. Germline trimming cut 4 bases from V and 4 bases from J; bases unmatched to any gene: 6. CDR1 and CDR2 from the germline V gene are LNHDA and SQIVND (reference sequence). CDR3 region: CASSTTSGPPDTQYF. The CDR3 region has the DNA TGTGCCAGTAGTACGACTAGCGGACCTCCAGATACGCAGTATTTT.

This rearrangement joins TRBV5-1 to TRBJ2-3, with D perhaps matching TRBD2 (5 bases). CDR1 is SGHRS and CDR2 is YFSETQ in the germline V gene. Trimming cost V 3 bases and J 3 bases, with 11 bases left between them. This CDR3 contains 14 residues. Written as DNA, the CDR3 is TGCGCCAGCAGCTCAGTGGACTTAACAGATACGCAGTATTTT. Translated, it gives CASSSVDLTDTQYF.

The genes are TRBV7-2 and TRBJ1-3; D is unresolved. Germline V gene data show CDR1 as SGHTA and CDR2 as FQGNSA. Deletions cut 5 bases from V and 0 bases from J, with 17 bases between. CDR3 size: 17 residues. The CDR3 spells CASSPRAEVTSGNTIYF. DNA of the CDR3: TGTGCCAGCAGCCCTAGAGCGGAAGTGACCTCTGGAAACACCATATATTTT. Variable domain in full (rest from reference TRBV7-2 and TRBJ1-3): GAGVSQSPSNKVTEKGKDVELRCDPISGHTALYWYRQSLGQGLEFLIYFQGNSAPDKSGLPSDRFSAERTGGSVSTLTIQRTQQEDSAVYLCASSPRAEVTSGNTIYFGEGSWLTVV.

The V call is TRBV5-6, the J call TRBJ2-3; perhaps TRBD2 as D (6 bases). Germline lookup yields CDR1 SGHDT and CDR2 YYEEEE. Trimming left V 0 bases short and J 2 bases short, with 13 bases between. This CDR3 region has 16 residues. The CDR3 nucleotides read TGTGCCAGCAGCTTGGGGGCGGACTACAACACAGATACGCAGTATTTT. Its translation is CASSLGADYNTDTQYF.

Here the CDR3 DNA reads TGTGCCAGCAGCGTAGCTACCCCGGGTATCTCTGGAAACACCATATATTTT. It codes for CASSVATPGISGNTIYF. The rearrangement joins TRBV9 to TRBJ1-3, with D uncertain. The CDR3 runs 17 residues. CDR1 and CDR2 (germline): SGDLS, YYNGEE. V dropped 0 bases and J dropped 0 bases, with 13 bases sitting between them.

V is TRBV7-2 and J is TRBJ2-7; 9 bases agree with TRBD1. The CDR3 runs 14 residues. The trim removed 4 bases at V and 2 bases at J, leaving 3 bases unmatched. The germline gives CDR1 SGHTA, CDR2 FQGNSA. The CDR3 DNA follows: TGTGCCAGCAGCTCCCGGACAGGGGCCTACGAGCAGTACTTC. The encoded protein is CASSSRTGAYEQYF.

V and J are TRBV20-1 and TRBJ2-7; a possible D gene is TRBD2 (5 bases). Trimming left V 7 bases short and J 9 bases short, with 16 bases between. Germline V lookup: CDR1 DFQATT, CDR2 SNEGSKA (reference sequence). CDR3 size: 11 residues. DNA for the CDR3: TGCAGTGTTTTGACACCCGAGGGGCAGTACTTC. The encoded protein is CSVLTPEGQYF.

This rearrangement joins TRBV29-1 to TRBJ2-3, with TRBD1 matching 7 bases. This CDR3 has 14 amino acids. Trimming removed 0 bases from V and 6 bases from J; junction bases left unmatched: 6. CDR1 SQVTM and CDR2 ANQGSEA come from the germline V gene. CDR3 coding DNA: TGCAGCGTTGAAGACGAATCAGGGGGTGATACGCAGTATTTT. It encodes CSVEDESGGDTQYF.

The chain joins TRBV9 to TRBJ2-3; the D gene is possibly TRBD2 (6 bases). Germline-derived CDR1 and CDR2 are SGDLS and YYNGEE. V was shortened by 2 bases and J by 6 bases, with 10 bases between the two germline ends. The CDR3 contains 13 residues. The CDR3 loop reads CASSVWDSDTQYF. CDR3 nucleotides: TGTGCCAGCAGCGTCTGGGACTCGGATACGCAGTATTTT.

This chain uses TRBV19 with TRBJ2-3, with TRBD2 matching 9 bases. Losses at the gene ends were 5 bases for V and 1 base for J; bases not matched to a gene: 1. The germline gives CDR1 LNHDA, CDR2 SQIVND (reference sequence). The CDR3 contains 14 residues. The chain's CDR3 is CASSRTSGTDTQYF. The CDR3 DNA is TGTGCCAGTAGTCGGACTAGCGGCACAGATACGCAGTATTTT. Filled out from reference TRBV19 and TRBJ2-3, the complete variable domain reads DGGITQSPKYLFRKEGQNVTLSCEQNLNHDAMYWYRQDPGQGLRLIYYSQIVNDFQKGDIAEGYSVSREKKESFPLTVTSAQKNPTAFYLCASSRTSGTDTQYFGPGTRLTVL.

This clone has just a few counts. The chain combines TRBV28 with TRBJ2-5, with TRBD2 matching over 9 bases. CDR3 size: 15 residues. CDR1 is MDHEN and CDR2 is SYDVKM in the germline V gene. V lost 6 bases, J lost 0 bases, and 5 bases stayed unmatched. CDR3 bases: TGTGCCAGCAGCTCGAGCGGGAGGAACCAAGAGACCCAGTACTTC. Protein sequence: CASSSSGRNQETQYF.

This clone was seen a few times. The rearrangement joins TRBV27 to TRBJ2-7, with 7 bases lining up with TRBD1. The CDR3 consists of 14 residues. Germline lookup yields CDR1 MNHEY and CDR2 SMNVEV (reference sequence). The V and J ends lost 7 bases and 2 bases, in that order; junction bases with no gene match: 8. The CDR3 region is CASTAAGGPYEQYF. In nucleotides, the CDR3 is TGTGCCAGCACCGCGGCAGGGGGACCCTACGAGCAGTACTTC.

This clone was detected once. Other DNA sequences from this sample encode an identical CDR3 as well. The chain uses TRBV9 and TRBJ2-5; D gene uncertain. Germline values: CDR1 SGDLS, CDR2 YYNGEE. Deletions cut 0 bases from V and 1 base from J, with 7 bases between. This CDR3 spans 14 amino acids. CDR3 bases: TGTGCCAGCAGCGTAGGAACGGGCCAAGAGACCCAGTACTTC. Residues: CASSVGTGQETQYF.

This clone was seen once. The chain couples TRBV2 to TRBJ1-5; the D is unclear. V was cut by 7 bases and J by 0 bases, with 10 bases left in between. Germline values: CDR1 SNHLY, CDR2 FYNNEI. The CDR3 is 14 residues long. CDR3 sequence (DNA): TGTGCCAGCAAGATTGGACTTAGCAATCAGCCCCAGCATTTT. Translation: CASKIGLSNQPQHF.

This chain uses TRBV13 with TRBJ2-7, with 9 bases matching TRBD2. Germline loops: CDR1 PRHDT, CDR2 FYEKMQ (reference sequence). The CDR3 has 14 amino acids. Germline trimming cut 4 bases from V and 1 base from J; bases unmatched to any gene: 2. The CDR3 loop reads CASSSTSGSYEQYF. CDR3 sequence (DNA): TGTGCCAGCAGCTCGACTAGCGGTTCCTACGAGCAGTACTTC.

This clone has only a few counts. This sample includes further DNA sequences coding for the same CDR3. V and J are TRBV7-2 and TRBJ1-2; 9 nucleotides match TRBD1. CDR3 length: 15 amino acids. The trim removed 4 bases at V and 4 bases at J, leaving 7 bases unmatched. Per germline, CDR1 SGHTA and CDR2 FQGNSA. The CDR3: CASSSPGQGGYGYTF. The CDR3 nucleotides read TGTGCCAGCAGCTCTCCGGGACAGGGCGGCTATGGCTACACCTTC.

The V and J genes are TRBV2 and TRBJ1-6; perhaps TRBD1 as D (6 bases). The CDR3 is 14 residues long. Germline CDR1 and CDR2: SNHLY and FYNNEI. The V and J ends lost 6 bases and 6 bases respectively, with 12 bases between them. CDR3 in amino acids: CASRPGQINSPLHF. The CDR3 region has the DNA TGTGCCAGCAGACCAGGACAGATTAATTCACCCCTCCACTTT.

The chain couples TRBV20-1 to TRBJ2-7; perhaps TRBD2 as D (5 bases). CDR1 and CDR2 from the germline V gene are DFQATT and SNEGSKA (reference sequence). Trimming left V 3 bases short and J 5 bases short, with 8 bases between. The CDR3 length is 11 residues. CDR3 in amino acids: CSASGNNEQYF. CDR3 coding DNA: TGCAGTGCTAGCGGGAACAACGAGCAGTACTTC.